A single sample is the source of the 12 T cell receptor beta chains below, sequenced in a study of blood T cell repertoires in COVID-19 (dated by TCRdb to the early 2020s). Library construction relied on the immunoSEQ multiplex PCR assay. The source is immuneACCESS, and TCRdb retained only in-frame sequences with V and J called. Part of the clones is not carried over; for the studies checked, unresolved V genes explain less than half of this, and the remainder is unexplained. This sample comprises over 35,000 clones, 69% of them detected only once. The leading ten clones occupy 6.2% of the sample. Sequences were obtained from peripheral blood. These receptors were obtained from a man aged 80 or over with acute or convalescent COVID-19.

The V gene is TRBV2, the J gene TRBJ2-1; possibly TRBD2 for D (7 bases). The CDR3 runs to 13 residues. CDR1 is SNHLY and CDR2 is FYNNEI in the germline V gene. V was shortened by 7 bases and J by 7 bases, with 14 bases between the two germline ends. CDR3 in amino acids: CASTLQGGNEQFF. The CDR3 nucleotides are TGTGCCAGCACCCTACAGGGAGGGAATGAGCAGTTCTTC.

This clone occurred a few times. The genes are TRBV19 and TRBJ1-5, with no clear D. This CDR3 contains 13 residues. V was trimmed by 5 bases and J by 0 bases, leaving 5 bases between them. CDR1 and CDR2 (germline): LNHDA, SQIVND (reference sequence). As DNA, the CDR3 is TGTGCCAGTAGTTACATTAGCAATCAGCCCCAGCATTTT. Translating it yields CASSYISNQPQHF.

The CDR3 region has the DNA TGCGCCAGCAGCCCGGGGCCTGTAGGGACAGTTTCAGAGACCCAGTACTTC. Translation: CASSPGPVGTVSETQYF. The chain carries TRBV4-3 and TRBJ2-5; TRBD1 matches 7 bases. V was clipped by 4 bases and J by 4 bases; unmatched bases: 15. The CDR3 contains 17 residues. Per germline, CDR1 LGHNA and CDR2 YSLEER.

V and J are TRBV7-2 and TRBJ1-3; 8 bases are shared with TRBD1. The V segment lost 4 bases and the J segment 3 bases; nucleotides outside the gene matches: 5. From germline, CDR1 is SGHTA and CDR2 FQGNSA. The CDR3 is 15 residues long. CDR3 nucleotide sequence: TGTGCCAGCAGCTCCACAGGGACAGGTGGAAACACCATATATTTT. Its translation: CASSSTGTGGNTIYF.

The chain uses TRBV2 and TRBJ1-2, with D tentatively TRBD1 (5 bases). The length of the CDR3 is 13 residues. Trimming stripped 6 bases from V and 6 bases from J, with 14 bases between. Germline V CDR1 and CDR2: SNHLY, FYNNEI. As DNA, the CDR3 is TGTGCCAGCAGCATCAGGGAGGATAATGGCTACACCTTC. Residues: CASSIREDNGYTF.

The V call is TRBV11-2, the J call TRBJ1-4; D not resolved. The CDR3 length is 15 residues. The V gene lost 1 base and the J gene lost 5 bases, with 11 bases spanning the gap. The germline gives CDR1 SGHAT, CDR2 FQNNGV. As DNA, the CDR3 is TGTGCCAGCAGCTTAGGATGGGCAGTAAATGAAAAACTGTTTTTT. The encoded protein is CASSLGWAVNEKLFF.

The V and J genes are TRBV5-1 and TRBJ2-1; the match to TRBD2 covers 7 bases. The CDR3 contains 16 residues. The trim removed 3 bases at V and 2 bases at J, leaving 8 bases unmatched. CDR1 is SGHRS, CDR2 YFSETQ, per germline. DNA for the CDR3: TGCGCCAGCAGCTATTGGTGGGAGGGCCCCTACAATGAGCAGTTCTTC. Translation gives CASSYWWEGPYNEQFF.

This clone was detected only a few times. This chain joins TRBV19 and TRBJ2-7; no definite D call. V gave up 5 bases and J gave up 2 bases, with 7 bases separating them. CDR3 length: 12 residues. Germline CDR1 and CDR2: LNHDA and SQIVND (reference sequence). The CDR3 DNA reads TGTGCCAGTAGTCCCGGTCCCTACGAGCAGTACTTC. Translated, it gives CASSPGPYEQYF.

The chain joins TRBV5-4 to TRBJ2-3; 10 bases map to TRBD2. Trimming at V came to 2 bases and at J to 2 bases, leaving 5 bases not matched to a gene. Germline V lookup: CDR1 SGHNT, CDR2 YYREEE (reference sequence). There are 16 residues in the CDR3. This chain's CDR3 is CASSFPGLATTDTQYF. CDR3 coding DNA: TGTGCCAGCAGCTTCCCGGGACTAGCGACCACAGATACGCAGTATTTT.

DNA for the CDR3: TGCGCCAGCAGCTTGGCTAGCGGCGGGGAGCTGTTTTTT. Translation gives CASSLASGGELFF. The chain couples TRBV5-1 to TRBJ2-2; 7 nucleotides align to TRBD2. V was pared by 0 bases and J by 7 bases, with 0 bases of the junction left unmatched. The CDR3 is 13 amino acids. The germline V gene has CDR1 SGHRS and CDR2 YFSETQ.

The chain joins TRBV25-1 to TRBJ1-2, with D possibly TRBD1 on 5 matching bases. CDR1 and CDR2 from the germline V gene are MGHDK and SYGVNS. V was trimmed by 4 bases and J by 4 bases, leaving 16 bases between them. This CDR3 contains 15 residues. The CDR3 spells CASSGDPPGVYGYTF. CDR3 nucleotides: TGTGCCAGCAGTGGCGATCCCCCGGGGGTCTATGGCTACACCTTC.

This chain uses TRBV6-6 with TRBJ2-1; 10 bases match TRBD2. The junction had 8 bases not matched to a gene; V was cut back by 5 bases and J by 1 base. The germline CDR1 and CDR2 sequences are MNHNY and SVGAGI (reference sequence). The CDR3 covers 17 residues. Written as DNA, the CDR3 is TGTGCCAGCAGTCACCTAATGGGACTAGCGTCCTACAATGAGCAGTTCTTC. Amino acids: CASSHLMGLASYNEQFF.